This T cell receptor (beta chain) stems from a study of monozygotic twins with inflammatory bowel disease. Details on this clonotype: The antigen is not known.

Study-wide results and caveats: The existence of one strong signal or clonotype linked to IBD lacked support.

TCRdb re-called the 5' RACE reads; every CDR3 protein appears as one record, without DNA. The listing records approximately 160,000 distinct CDR3 sequences. Germline CDR1 is KGHSH and CDR2 is LQKENI. CDR3 size: 16 residues. This chain links TRBV18 with TRBJ1-5. The sample comprised blood. The clonotype comes from a human donor with ulcerative colitis or Crohn's disease, or a healthy co-twin of an affected twin (not recorded which). CDR3 protein: CASSPREGVLNQPQHF. Based on the CDR3 plus reference TRBV18 and TRBJ1-5, the full variable domain is NAGVMQNPRHLVRRRGQEARLRCSPMKGHSHVYWYRQLPEEGLKFMVYLQKENIIDESGMPKERFSAEFPKEGPSILRIQQVVRGDSAAYFCASSPREGVLNQPQHFGDGTRLSIL.